This TCR beta chain was captured by sequencing in a study of blood T cell repertoires in COVID-19. Study-level information: Specimens from acute and convalescent COVID-19 originated in the United States, Italy and Spain. Nucleic acid was either cDNA or gDNA, and it came from T cells, B-cell-depleted T cells, or PBMCs.

As handled by the study authors: Amplifying reference gene primers gave estimates of nucleated cell counts. Profiled with immunoSEQ multiplex PCR; TCRdb holds only in-frame clones, not every one. D and trimming come from the DNA, and the V and J calls and clone size come from that table. This sample has 100,000 to 150,000 clones, with just under 80% found just once. Germline V gene sequence: CDR1 SGHNT, CDR2 YYREEE (reference sequence). The CDR3 consists of 15 residues. Between the trimmed V and J ends, which lost 2 bases and 3 bases, there was a span of 12 bases. Sequenced: peripheral blood. The sequence came from a man in his sixties with active or convalescent COVID-19. The V call is TRBV5-4, the J call TRBJ1-3; no definite D call. This CDR3 reads CASSFPAGDGNTIYF. Written as DNA, the CDR3 is TGTGCCAGCAGCTTTCCGGCGGGCGATGGAAACACCATATATTTT.